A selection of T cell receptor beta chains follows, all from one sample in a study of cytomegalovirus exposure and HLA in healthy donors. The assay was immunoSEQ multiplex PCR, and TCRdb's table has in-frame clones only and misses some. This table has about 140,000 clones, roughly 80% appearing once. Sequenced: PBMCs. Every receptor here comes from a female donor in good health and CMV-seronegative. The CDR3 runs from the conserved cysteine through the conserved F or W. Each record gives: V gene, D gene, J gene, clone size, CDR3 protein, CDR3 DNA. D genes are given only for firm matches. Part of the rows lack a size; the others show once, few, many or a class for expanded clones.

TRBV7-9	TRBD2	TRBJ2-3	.	CASSAPGLAGNHTDTQYF	TGTGCCAGCAGCGCACCGGGACTAGCGGGGAATCACACAGATACGCAGTATTTT
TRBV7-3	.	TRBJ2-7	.	CASSLRGSSDYEQYF	TGTGCCAGCAGCTTAAGAGGGTCCTCTGACTACGAGCAGTACTTC
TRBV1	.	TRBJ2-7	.	CTSSHNEQYF	TGCACCAGCAGCCACAACGAGCAGTACTTC
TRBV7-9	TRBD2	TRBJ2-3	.	CASSLWASGIQDTQYF	TGTGCCAGCAGCTTATGGGCTAGCGGGATACAAGATACGCAGTATTTT
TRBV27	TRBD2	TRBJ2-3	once	CASSFGGRNTDTQYF	TGTGCCAGCAGTTTTGGCGGGAGGAACACAGATACGCAGTATTTT
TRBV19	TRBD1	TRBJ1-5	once	CASYDRGENQPQHF	TGTGCCAGCTATGACAGGGGGGAAAATCAGCCCCAGCATTTT
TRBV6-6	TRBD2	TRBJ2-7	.	CASSSGTSGTPYEQYF	TGTGCCAGCAGTTCGGGGACTAGCGGGACACCCTACGAGCAGTACTTC
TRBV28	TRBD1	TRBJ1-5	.	CASTLVGGVGNQPQHF	TGTGCCAGCACCCTCGTAGGGGGCGTAGGCAATCAGCCCCAGCATTTT
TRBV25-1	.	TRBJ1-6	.	CASSETITLSYNSPLHF	TGTGCCAGCAGTGAAACTATCACTCTCTCCTATAATTCACCCCTCCACTTT
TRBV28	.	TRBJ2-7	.	CASSFWGRSYEQYF	TGTGCCAGCAGTTTTTGGGGGCGCTCCTACGAGCAGTACTTC
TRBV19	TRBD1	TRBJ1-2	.	CASSPRQGQGYTF	TGTGCCAGTAGTCCGCGACAGGGTCAAGGCTACACCTTC
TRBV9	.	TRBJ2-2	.	CASSVARYTGELFF	TGTGCCAGCAGCGTAGCCCGTTACACCGGGGAGCTGTTTTTT
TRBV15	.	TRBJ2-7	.	CATAISGGTYEQYF	TGTGCCACGGCGATTTCCGGGGGAACCTACGAGCAGTACTTC
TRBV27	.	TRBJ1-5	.	CASSFSGSTPSSNQPQHF	TGTGCCAGCAGCTTTAGCGGATCCACGCCTTCTAGCAATCAGCCCCAGCATTTT
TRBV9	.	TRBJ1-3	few	CASSVTDSGNTIYF	TGTGCCAGCAGCGTGACAGACTCTGGAAACACCATATATTTT
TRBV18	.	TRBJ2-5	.	CASSPEVVETQYF	TGTGCCAGCTCACCAGAGGTTGTGGAGACCCAGTACTTC
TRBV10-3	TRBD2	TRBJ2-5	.	CAAGRLAGGQETQYF	TGTGCCGCCGGCCGACTAGCGGGGGGACAAGAGACCCAGTACTTC
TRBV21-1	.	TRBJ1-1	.	CASSKALRQAALMNTEAFF	TGTGCCAGCAGCAAAGCGCTAAGACAGGCGGCCCTCATGAACACTGAAGCTTTCTTT
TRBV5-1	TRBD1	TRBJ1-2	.	CASSFGQGGYTF	TGCGCCAGCAGCTTCGGACAGGGTGGCTACACCTTC
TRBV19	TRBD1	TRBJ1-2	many	CASSMPGGYGYTF	TGTGCCAGTAGTATGCCAGGGGGCTATGGCTACACCTTC
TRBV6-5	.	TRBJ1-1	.	CASSYGWGEVTEAFF	TGTGCCAGCAGTTACGGGTGGGGCGAGGTCACTGAAGCTTTCTTT
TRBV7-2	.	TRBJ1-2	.	CASSLDRKYGYTF	TGTGCCAGCAGCTTAGACAGGAAGTATGGCTACACCTTC
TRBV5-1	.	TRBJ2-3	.	CASRSNTDTQYF	TGCGCCAGCAGATCTAACACAGATACGCAGTATTTT
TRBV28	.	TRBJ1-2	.	CASSLQGGYGYTF	TGTGCCAGCAGTTTACAGGGAGGCTATGGCTACACCTTC
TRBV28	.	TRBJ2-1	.	CASSTYNERFF	TGTGCCAGCAGCACGTACAATGAGCGGTTCTTC
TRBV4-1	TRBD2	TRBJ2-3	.	CASSTLAGGRDTQYF	TGCGCCAGCAGTACTCTAGCGGGAGGTCGAGATACGCAGTATTTT
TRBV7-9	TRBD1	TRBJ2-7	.	CAGRGQDTYEQYF	TGTGCCGGAAGGGGACAGGATACCTACGAGCAGTACTTC
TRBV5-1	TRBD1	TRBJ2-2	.	CASSFRGLTNTGELFF	TGCGCCAGCAGCTTCAGGGGGCTAACGAACACCGGGGAGCTGTTTTTT
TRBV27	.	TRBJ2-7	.	CASRQGSYEQYF	TGTGCCAGCAGACAGGGCTCCTACGAGCAGTACTTC
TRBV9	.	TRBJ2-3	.	CASSVAADTQYF	TGTGCCAGCAGCGTAGCGGCAGATACGCAGTATTTT
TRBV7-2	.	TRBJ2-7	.	CASSLARGGLAYEQYF	TGTGCCAGCAGCTTAGCGAGGGGGGGCTTGGCGTACGAGCAGTACTTC
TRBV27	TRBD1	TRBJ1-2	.	CASSFQGAGDYGYTF	TGTGCCAGCAGTTTCCAGGGGGCAGGTGACTATGGCTACACCTTC
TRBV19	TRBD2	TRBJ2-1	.	CASSGWGTSGSGEGQFF	TGTGCCAGTAGTGGGTGGGGGACTAGCGGGAGCGGAGAGGGGCAGTTCTTC
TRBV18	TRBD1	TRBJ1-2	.	CASSEGDRESYGYTF	TGTGCCAGCTCAGAGGGGGACAGGGAGAGCTATGGCTACACCTTC
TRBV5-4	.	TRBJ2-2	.	CASSRVNSPNTGELFF	TGTGCCAGCAGCCGTGTTAACAGTCCGAACACCGGGGAGCTGTTTTTT
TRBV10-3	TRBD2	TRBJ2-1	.	CAITSPTSGSYNEQFF	TGTGCCATCACTTCCCCCACTAGCGGGAGCTACAATGAGCAGTTCTTC
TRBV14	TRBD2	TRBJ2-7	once	CASSPRAGAPYEQYF	TGTGCCAGCAGCCCCCGAGCGGGGGCCCCCTACGAGCAGTACTTC
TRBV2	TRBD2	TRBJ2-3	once	CASSEAGVITDTQYF	TGTGCCAGCAGTGAGGCGGGGGTAATCACAGATACGCAGTATTTT
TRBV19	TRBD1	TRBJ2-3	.	CASSKTGGSTDTQYF	TGTGCCAGTAGTAAGACAGGGGGTAGCACAGATACGCAGTATTTT
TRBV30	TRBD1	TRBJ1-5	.	CAWSVYRGQGQPQHF	TGTGCCTGGAGTGTCTACAGGGGGCAAGGTCAGCCCCAGCATTTT
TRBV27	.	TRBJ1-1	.	CASSRTGGYKNTEAFF	TGTGCCAGCAGCCGCACCGGCGGGTACAAGAACACTGAAGCTTTCTTT
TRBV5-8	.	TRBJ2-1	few	CASSLSGKDEQFF	TGTGCCAGCAGCTTGTCGGGGAAGGATGAGCAGTTCTTC
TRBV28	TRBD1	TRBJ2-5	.	CASRYTGQVDGETQYF	TGTGCCAGCAGATATACCGGACAGGTAGATGGAGAGACCCAGTACTTC
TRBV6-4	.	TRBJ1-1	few	CASSLQENTEAFF	TGTGCCAGCAGCCTCCAGGAAAACACTGAAGCTTTCTTT
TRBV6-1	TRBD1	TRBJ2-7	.	CASTGTGLNEQYF	TGTGCCAGCACCGGGACAGGTCTCAACGAGCAGTACTTC
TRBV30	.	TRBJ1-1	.	CARPRGERNQLRAFF	TGTGCCAGACCTCGTGGAGAGAGAAACCAGCTGAGGGCTTTCTTT
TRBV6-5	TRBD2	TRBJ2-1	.	CASSKTSGAYNEQFF	TGTGCCAGCAGTAAGACTAGCGGGGCTTACAATGAGCAGTTCTTC
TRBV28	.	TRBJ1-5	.	CASTRQGNQPQHF	TGTGCCAGCACCAGACAGGGCAATCAGCCCCAGCATTTT